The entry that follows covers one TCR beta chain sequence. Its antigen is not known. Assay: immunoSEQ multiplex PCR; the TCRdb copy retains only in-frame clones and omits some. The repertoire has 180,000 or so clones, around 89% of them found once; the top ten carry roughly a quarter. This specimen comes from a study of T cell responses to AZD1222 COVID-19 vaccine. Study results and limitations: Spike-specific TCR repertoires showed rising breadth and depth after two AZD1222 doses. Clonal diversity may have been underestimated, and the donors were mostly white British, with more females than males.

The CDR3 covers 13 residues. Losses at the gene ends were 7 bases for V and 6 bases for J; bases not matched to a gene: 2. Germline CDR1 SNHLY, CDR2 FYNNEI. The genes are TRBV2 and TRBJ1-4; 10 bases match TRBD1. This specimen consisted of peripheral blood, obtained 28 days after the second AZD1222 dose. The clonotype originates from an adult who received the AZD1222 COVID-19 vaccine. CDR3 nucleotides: TGTGCCAGCAAAGGGACAGGGGATGAAAAACTGTTTTTT. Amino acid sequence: CASKGTGDEKLFF.